These 21 T cell receptor beta chains were all obtained from the same sample, sequenced in a study of cytomegalovirus exposure and HLA in healthy donors. Vbeta (60) and Jbeta (13) primers were used in the PCR. Using immunoSEQ multiplex PCR, the repertoire was profiled, and TCRdb retains in-frame clones only, with some absent. This sample has tens of thousands of clones; 73% occur once, and the top ten carry 4.5% to 5.5%. What was sequenced was PBMCs. Receptors were obtained from a man aged 45-65 years in good health and CMV-seronegative.

The chain uses TRBV5-1 and TRBJ1-4; TRBD1 might be the D (5 bases). Deletions cut 0 bases from V and 0 bases from J, with 9 bases between. The CDR3 is 16 amino acids. Germline values: CDR1 SGHRS, CDR2 YFSETQ. CDR3 sequence reads: CASSLGDRATNEKLFF. In DNA form, the CDR3 reads TGCGCCAGCAGCTTGGGAGACAGAGCAACTAATGAAAAACTGTTTTTT.

The CDR3 reads CASSAGAPGWGGTEAFF. The CDR3 DNA reads TGTGCCAGCAGCGCGGGAGCCCCGGGGTGGGGGGGCACTGAAGCTTTCTTT. The chain links TRBV9 to TRBJ1-1; a possible D gene is TRBD1 (5 bases). The V end lost 3 bases, the J end lost 4 bases, and 22 bases lay between the germline ends. The CDR3 spans 17 residues. Germline CDR1 reads SGDLS; CDR2 reads YYNGEE.

This clone was detected only a few times. The J gene is TRBJ2-7, the V gene TRBV5-1; TRBD1 matches 12 bases. CDR3 length: 15 residues. Germline-derived CDR1 and CDR2 are SGHRS and YFSETQ. The V and J ends lost 3 bases and 4 bases, in that order; junction bases with no gene match: 5. CDR3 amino acids: CASSWGQGAGYEQYF. The CDR3 DNA reads as TGCGCCAGCAGCTGGGGACAGGGGGCAGGATACGAGCAGTACTTC.

The CDR3 nucleotides are TGTGCCTGGAGGCGGGGGGGCCTGGGGGAGCTGTTTTTT. Translating gives CAWRRGGLGELFF. V gene TRBV30 combines with J gene TRBJ2-2, with TRBD2 identical over 9 bases. The V segment lost 3 bases and the J segment 8 bases; nucleotides outside the gene matches: 4. CDR1 and CDR2 (germline): GTSNPN, SVGIG (reference sequence). This CDR3 has 13 amino acids.

V gene TRBV10-3 combines with J gene TRBJ2-1; TRBD2 aligns across 9 bases. Germline loops: CDR1 ENHRY, CDR2 SYGVKD. Trimming took 6 bases from V and 5 from J; bases not matched to a gene: 5. This CDR3 has 14 residues. CDR3: CAISLAGPDNEQFF. The CDR3 bases are TGTGCCATCAGCCTAGCGGGGCCCGACAATGAGCAGTTCTTC.

The chain combines TRBV7-9 with TRBJ1-4, with 8 bases fitting TRBD1. The CDR3 covers 15 residues. Trimming took 5 bases from V and 8 from J; bases not matched to a gene: 10. Germline values: CDR1 SEHNR, CDR2 FQNEAQ (reference sequence). CDR3 nucleotide sequence: TGTGCCAGCAGCCTGGCCTCAGGGGGCAACGAAAAACTGTTTTTT. It translates to CASSLASGGNEKLFF.

The chain employs TRBV9 and TRBJ2-2, with 7 bases lining up with TRBD2. The germline gives CDR1 SGDLS, CDR2 YYNGEE. The ends lost 4 bases at V and 2 bases at J; junction bases unmatched: 8. This CDR3 has 16 residues. This chain's CDR3 is CASSLRLAGNTGELFF. The CDR3 DNA follows: TGTGCCAGCAGCTTGCGACTAGCTGGAAACACCGGGGAGCTGTTTTTT.

V gene TRBV15 combines with J gene TRBJ2-5; 11 bases fit TRBD2. The CDR3 is 16 amino acids. V was clipped by 0 bases and J by 1 base; unmatched bases: 1. Germline V gene lookup returns CDR1 LNHNV and CDR2 YYDKDF (reference sequence). CDR3 in amino acids: CATSRDLAGGQETQYF. CDR3 bases: TGTGCCACCAGCAGAGATCTAGCGGGGGGCCAAGAGACCCAGTACTTC.

The CDR3 loop is CASSFGGRNTEAFF. As DNA, the CDR3 is TGTGCCAGCAGTTTTGGGGGGAGGAACACTGAAGCTTTCTTT. V and J are TRBV27 and TRBJ1-1; possibly TRBD1 for D (5 bases). Trimming stripped 3 bases from V and 1 base from J, with 9 bases between. Germline V lookup: CDR1 MNHEY, CDR2 SMNVEV (reference sequence). This CDR3 has 14 residues.

Notes on this clone: Different DNA sequences within this sample yield the same CDR3. The chain combines TRBV25-1 with TRBJ1-1; TRBD1 might be the D (6 bases). Trimming removed 3 bases at V and 5 bases at J, with 10 bases between. The CDR3 is made up of 13 amino acids. The germline gives CDR1 MGHDK, CDR2 SYGVNS. The CDR3 coding sequence is TGTGCCAGCAGTGACAGGGGATTGACTGAAGCTTTCTTT. Translated: CASSDRGLTEAFF.

V and J are TRBV9 and TRBJ2-1, with D perhaps matching TRBD2 (5 bases). V lost 0 bases and J lost 10, with 11 bases in between. CDR1 and CDR2 from the germline V gene are SGDLS and YYNGEE. The CDR3 length is 13 residues. CDR3 residues: CASSVGEGLEQFF. The DNA for the CDR3 is TGTGCCAGCAGCGTAGGTGAGGGCTTAGAGCAGTTCTTC.

CDR3 nucleotide sequence: TGTGCCAGCAGCAGCCCCAGAGGAGACGGTTCACCCCTCCACTTT. It encodes CASSSPRGDGSPLHF. The J gene is TRBJ1-6, the V gene TRBV5-4; D ambiguous. V lost 4 bases and J 9 bases, leaving 17 bases between the germline ends. There are 15 residues in the CDR3. In germline, CDR1 is SGHNT, CDR2 YYREEE (reference sequence).

The chain has TRBV7-3 and TRBJ2-1; TRBD2 aligns across 12 bases. The junction had 4 bases not matched to a gene; V was cut back by 5 bases and J by 8 bases. The CDR3 is 14 amino acids. Germline CDR1 is SGHTA and CDR2 is FQGTGA. The CDR3: CASSMTSGGYEQFF. The CDR3 nucleotides read TGTGCCAGCAGCATGACTAGCGGGGGTTATGAGCAGTTCTTC.

This chain connects TRBV6-5 to TRBJ1-1; 7 bases are a match to TRBD1. The V and J ends lost 2 bases and 10 bases, in that order; junction bases with no gene match: 7. In germline, CDR1 is MNHEY, CDR2 SVGAGI. The CDR3 totals 13 residues. As DNA, the CDR3 is TGTGCCAGCAGTTACCAAACAGGGGATGGAGCTTTCTTT. This sequence encodes CASSYQTGDGAFF.

This clone came up a few times. The rearrangement joins TRBV14 to TRBJ1-2; 7 nucleotides agree with TRBD1. The CDR3 spans 12 residues. Germline loops: CDR1 SGHDN, CDR2 FVKESK. V was pared by 4 bases and J by 7 bases, with 3 bases of the junction left unmatched. The CDR3: CASSPGQSGYTF. DNA of the CDR3: TGTGCCAGCAGCCCGGGACAGTCTGGCTACACCTTC.

V usage is TRBV19 and J usage is TRBJ1-5; 9 bases are shared with TRBD1. The CDR3 is 14 amino acids. The V segment lost 5 bases and the J segment 6 bases; nucleotides outside the gene matches: 5. Germline V gene data show CDR1 as LNHDA and CDR2 as SQIVND (reference sequence). The DNA for the CDR3 is TGTGCCAGTAGTGATACAGGGGGCCGTCAGCCCCAGCATTTT. Translated, it gives CASSDTGGRQPQHF. The entire variable domain, with the rest obtained from reference TRBV19 and TRBJ1-5, is as follows: DGGITQSPKYLFRKEGQNVTLSCEQNLNHDAMYWYRQDPGQGLRLIYYSQIVNDFQKGDIAEGYSVSREKKESFPLTVTSAQKNPTAFYLCASSDTGGRQPQHFGDGTRLSIL.

There are a few counts of this clone. The chain employs TRBV6-1 and TRBJ1-2; 9 nucleotides line up with TRBD1. From germline, CDR1 is MNHNS and CDR2 SASEGT. Trimming removed 6 bases from V and 4 bases from J; junction bases left unmatched: 3. CDR3 length: 13 residues. Here the CDR3 reads CASRLTGGYGYTF. The CDR3 nucleotides read TGTGCCAGCAGACTGACAGGGGGCTATGGCTACACCTTC.

V is TRBV7-8 and J is TRBJ1-4, with 8 bases matching TRBD1. V shed 5 bases and J 6 bases; nucleotides not matched to a gene: 8. This CDR3 contains 15 residues. The germline V gene has CDR1 SGHVS and CDR2 FQNEAQ. In DNA, the CDR3 is TGTGCCAGCAGCGCCCGACAGGGGCGGGATGAAAAACTGTTTTTT. Translating it yields CASSARQGRDEKLFF.

The V call is TRBV5-1, the J call TRBJ2-7; D is uncertain. CDR3 length: 15 residues. With 0 bases removed from V and 0 bases from J, the gap between germline ends came to 10 bases. Germline CDR1 is SGHRS and CDR2 is YFSETQ. The CDR3 DNA sequence: TGCGCCAGCAGCTTGGACTGGTCCAACTCCTACGAGCAGTACTTC. Its translation: CASSLDWSNSYEQYF.

This chain links TRBV10-2 with TRBJ2-5; TRBD2 agrees at 10 bases. CDR1 WSHSY and CDR2 SAAADI come from the germline V gene. V shed 4 bases, J shed 4 bases, and the junction held 9 bases outside the gene matches. This CDR3 contains 16 residues. The CDR3 DNA reads TGCGCCAGCAGTGCCGAACTAGCGGGGCCCCCAGAGACCCAGTACTTC. It is translated as CASSAELAGPPETQYF.

This sequence joins TRBV19 and TRBJ2-7, with TRBD1 as a possible D gene (6 bases). Trimming took 3 bases from V and 0 from J, leaving 27 bases between them. The CDR3 sequence is 20 residues long. From germline, CDR1 is LNHDA and CDR2 SQIVND (reference sequence). CDR3 residues: CASSISSSVRGQIFSYEQYF. For the CDR3, the DNA is TGTGCCAGTAGTATTTCATCGTCGGTCAGGGGACAAATTTTCTCCTACGAGCAGTACTTC.